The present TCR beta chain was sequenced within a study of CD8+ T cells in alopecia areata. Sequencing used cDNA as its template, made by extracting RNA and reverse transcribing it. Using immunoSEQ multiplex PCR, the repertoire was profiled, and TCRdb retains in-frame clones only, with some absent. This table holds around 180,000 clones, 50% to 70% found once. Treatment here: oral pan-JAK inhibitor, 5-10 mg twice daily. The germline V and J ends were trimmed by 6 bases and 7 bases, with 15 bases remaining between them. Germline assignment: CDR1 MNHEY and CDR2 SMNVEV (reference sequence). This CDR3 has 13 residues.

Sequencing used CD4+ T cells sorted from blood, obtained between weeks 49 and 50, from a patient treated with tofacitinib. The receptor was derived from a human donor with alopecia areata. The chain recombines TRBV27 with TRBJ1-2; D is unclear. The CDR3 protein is CASSNRDFGGYTF. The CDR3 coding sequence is TGTGCCAGCAGCAACAGAGACTTTGGTGGCTACACCTTC.